A selection of T cell receptor beta chains follows, all from one sample in a study of OX40 agonist ivuxolimab in advanced cancers. Assay: immunoSEQ multiplex PCR; the TCRdb copy retains only in-frame clones and omits some. The table shows about 77,000 clones, with over 75% occurring only once. The material was CD4+ or CD8+ T cells sorted from blood, obtained in a trial of the OX40 agonist ivuxolimab. Receptors originate from an adult with an advanced solid tumor such as melanoma, head and neck, liver or kidney cancer. Both conserved end residues are part of each CDR3. The order of the fields is V gene, J gene, clone size, D gene, CDR3 DNA, CDR3 protein. A D gene is named only where the DNA matches it firmly. Some rows have no size entry. The others give once, few or many, or a class for an expanded clone.

v_call: TRBV11-2; j_call: TRBJ2-2; clone_size: .; d_call: .; cdr3_nt: TGTGCCAGCAGCTTAGATCAGGAAGGGCGTATGTACACCGGGGAGCTGTTTTTT; cdr3_aa: CASSLDQEGRMYTGELFF
v_call: TRBV29-1; j_call: TRBJ1-1; clone_size: .; d_call: .; cdr3_nt: TGCAGCGCGACCCTCCGAAGTGAAGCTTTCTTT; cdr3_aa: CSATLRSEAFF
v_call: TRBV7-3; j_call: TRBJ2-3; clone_size: once; d_call: .; cdr3_nt: TGTGCCAGCAGCCCTCTGGGGGGAGACACAGATACGCAGTATTTT; cdr3_aa: CASSPLGGDTDTQYF
v_call: TRBV10-3; j_call: TRBJ1-1; clone_size: .; d_call: .; cdr3_nt: TGTGCCATGTATGCCAGGGCTACTGAAGCTTTCTTT; cdr3_aa: CAMYARATEAFF
v_call: TRBV7-3; j_call: TRBJ2-5; clone_size: .; d_call: TRBD1; cdr3_nt: TGTGCCAGCAGTATACAGGGGCGGGAGACCCAGTACTTC; cdr3_aa: CASSIQGRETQYF
v_call: TRBV6-1; j_call: TRBJ1-1; clone_size: .; d_call: .; cdr3_nt: TGTGCCAGCAGTTCACTGATACGAGCTTTCTTT; cdr3_aa: CASSSLIRAFF
v_call: TRBV4-3; j_call: TRBJ2-3; clone_size: .; d_call: TRBD1; cdr3_nt: TGCGCCAGCAGCCAAGATTGGGTGAGGGACAGTAACACAGATACGCAGTATTTT; cdr3_aa: CASSQDWVRDSNTDTQYF
v_call: TRBV7-2; j_call: TRBJ1-5; clone_size: once; d_call: TRBD1; cdr3_nt: TGTGCCAGCAGGACAGGGTCTGATCAGCCCCAGCATTTT; cdr3_aa: CASRTGSDQPQHF
v_call: TRBV2; j_call: TRBJ2-4; clone_size: .; d_call: .; cdr3_nt: TGTGCCAGCAGTGTGGGCAGTCCAGCCAAAAACATTCAGTACTTC; cdr3_aa: CASSVGSPAKNIQYF
v_call: TRBV29-1; j_call: TRBJ2-7; clone_size: .; d_call: .; cdr3_nt: TGCAGCGTCCTCGGGGAACAGACTAGAGAGCAGTACTTC; cdr3_aa: CSVLGEQTREQYF
v_call: TRBV29-1; j_call: TRBJ1-2; clone_size: few; d_call: .; cdr3_nt: TGCAGCGTTGAAGGGGCCACGGGACGGTGGCACGGAGGCTACACCTTC; cdr3_aa: CSVEGATGRWHGGYTF
v_call: TRBV10-3; j_call: TRBJ2-7; clone_size: .; d_call: .; cdr3_nt: TGTGCCATCAGCCCCACATTTGGGGGAGGGGGCGACGAGCAGTACTTC; cdr3_aa: CAISPTFGGGGDEQYF
v_call: TRBV4-2; j_call: TRBJ2-5; clone_size: .; d_call: .; cdr3_nt: TGTGCCAGCAGCCATAACTTAGGAGTGCGAGAGACCCAGTACTTC; cdr3_aa: CASSHNLGVRETQYF
v_call: TRBV10-3; j_call: TRBJ2-2; clone_size: .; d_call: .; cdr3_nt: TGTGCCGTCTTCTCGGGGCCTGTCAACACCGGGGAGCTGTTTTTT; cdr3_aa: CAVFSGPVNTGELFF
v_call: TRBV7-9; j_call: TRBJ2-7; clone_size: few; d_call: .; cdr3_nt: TGTGCCAGCAGCTTAGACGAAATGGGCAGGACCTACGAGCAGTACTTC; cdr3_aa: CASSLDEMGRTYEQYF
v_call: TRBV5-1; j_call: TRBJ1-4; clone_size: .; d_call: TRBD1; cdr3_nt: TGCGCCAGCAGCCCGACAGGGCGGAATGAAAAACTGTTTTTT; cdr3_aa: CASSPTGRNEKLFF
v_call: TRBV2; j_call: TRBJ1-1; clone_size: .; d_call: .; cdr3_nt: TGTGCCAGCATCCAGGCTAGAGCACAGGCGGCCAACACTGAAGCTTTCTTT; cdr3_aa: CASIQARAQAANTEAFF
v_call: TRBV10-3; j_call: TRBJ1-1; clone_size: .; d_call: .; cdr3_nt: TGTGCCATCAGTGAGGTCGGAGGGGGCACTGAAGCTTTCTTT; cdr3_aa: CAISEVGGGTEAFF
v_call: TRBV29-1; j_call: TRBJ2-7; clone_size: .; d_call: .; cdr3_nt: TGCAGCGTGACGGGGGACAGAGTCTACGAGCAGTACTTC; cdr3_aa: CSVTGDRVYEQYF
v_call: TRBV18; j_call: TRBJ2-7; clone_size: .; d_call: .; cdr3_nt: TGTGCCAGCTCACCACCGTTCGGGACCTACGAGCAGTACTTC; cdr3_aa: CASSPPFGTYEQYF
v_call: TRBV5-1; j_call: TRBJ2-7; clone_size: .; d_call: TRBD1; cdr3_nt: TGCGCCAGCAGCTTGGTGTCAGGGGGCTCCTACGAGCAGTACTTC; cdr3_aa: CASSLVSGGSYEQYF
v_call: TRBV27; j_call: TRBJ1-5; clone_size: .; d_call: .; cdr3_nt: TGTGCCAGCAGTCTCCAATTTAATCAGCCCCAGCATTTT; cdr3_aa: CASSLQFNQPQHF
v_call: TRBV30; j_call: TRBJ2-2; clone_size: .; d_call: TRBD2; cdr3_nt: TGTGCCTGGAGTGGTAGCGGGGGGCGAGGCGGGGAGCTGTTTTTT; cdr3_aa: CAWSGSGGRGGELFF
v_call: TRBV6-1; j_call: TRBJ1-3; clone_size: .; d_call: .; cdr3_nt: TGTGCCAGCAGCCCCATCCCTGGAAACACCATATATTTT; cdr3_aa: CASSPIPGNTIYF
v_call: TRBV10-3; j_call: TRBJ1-6; clone_size: once; d_call: .; cdr3_nt: TGTGCCATCAGAAGGGAATATAATTCACCCCTCCACTTT; cdr3_aa: CAIRREYNSPLHF
v_call: TRBV5-1; j_call: TRBJ2-5; clone_size: .; d_call: TRBD1; cdr3_nt: TGCGCCAGCAGCTCGTCCTCGACAGGGGGCAGGGAGACCCAGTACTTC; cdr3_aa: CASSSSSTGGRETQYF
v_call: TRBV2; j_call: TRBJ2-7; clone_size: .; d_call: TRBD1; cdr3_nt: TGTGCCAGCAGTTCTCCTCCGGGACAGTTACCTTACGAGCAGTACTTC; cdr3_aa: CASSSPPGQLPYEQYF
v_call: TRBV29-1; j_call: TRBJ2-7; clone_size: .; d_call: .; cdr3_nt: TGCAGCGTAAGGGACACCAGGACTGGTGAGCAGTACTTC; cdr3_aa: CSVRDTRTGEQYF
v_call: TRBV10-3; j_call: TRBJ2-7; clone_size: .; d_call: TRBD2; cdr3_nt: TGTGCCATCTCTAGCGGGGACTCCTACGAGCAGTACTTC; cdr3_aa: CAISSGDSYEQYF
v_call: TRBV4-2; j_call: TRBJ1-5; clone_size: .; d_call: .; cdr3_nt: TGTGCCAGCAGCCAAGTTGTGTATAATCAGCCCCAGCATTTT; cdr3_aa: CASSQVVYNQPQHF
v_call: TRBV5-1; j_call: TRBJ2-6; clone_size: .; d_call: .; cdr3_nt: TGCGCCAGCAGCATTCGACAGAACTCTGGGGCCAACGTCCTGACTTTC; cdr3_aa: CASSIRQNSGANVLTF
v_call: TRBV5-4; j_call: TRBJ1-4; clone_size: .; d_call: .; cdr3_nt: TGTGCCAGCAGCAAGACGGGACGGTTAAATGAAAAACTGTTTTTT; cdr3_aa: CASSKTGRLNEKLFF
v_call: TRBV4-2; j_call: TRBJ2-2; clone_size: .; d_call: TRBD2; cdr3_nt: TGTGCCAGCAGCCATGTATTCCTCGTGGGAGCGGGGGGGACCGGGGAGCTGTTTTTT; cdr3_aa: CASSHVFLVGAGGTGELFF
v_call: TRBV6-6; j_call: TRBJ1-1; clone_size: .; d_call: .; cdr3_nt: TGTGCCAGCAGTACCCCCCGAAGCACTGAAGCTTTCTTT; cdr3_aa: CASSTPRSTEAFF
v_call: TRBV5-1; j_call: TRBJ2-1; clone_size: .; d_call: TRBD2; cdr3_nt: TGCGCCAGCAGCTTGGATCCGGGAGGTAACAATGAGCAGTTCTTC; cdr3_aa: CASSLDPGGNNEQFF
v_call: TRBV5-5; j_call: TRBJ2-3; clone_size: .; d_call: .; cdr3_nt: TGTGCCAGCAGCTTTGGCAGGGGGGTGTCAGATACGCAGTATTTT; cdr3_aa: CASSFGRGVSDTQYF
v_call: TRBV6-5; j_call: TRBJ2-1; clone_size: .; d_call: TRBD2; cdr3_nt: TGTGCCAGCAAGACAGGACTAGCGGGGAGGGACTTCTTC; cdr3_aa: CASKTGLAGRDFF
v_call: TRBV10-2; j_call: TRBJ2-2; clone_size: once; d_call: .; cdr3_nt: TGCGCCAGCAGTGATCTGGGCTCCGGGGAGCTGTTTTTT; cdr3_aa: CASSDLGSGELFF
v_call: TRBV7-2; j_call: TRBJ1-3; clone_size: .; d_call: TRBD1; cdr3_nt: TGTGCCAGCAGCTTGAACAGGGGAGACGGAAACACCATATATTTT; cdr3_aa: CASSLNRGDGNTIYF
v_call: TRBV7-2; j_call: TRBJ1-5; clone_size: .; d_call: .; cdr3_nt: TGTGCCAGCAGCACCCACACTAATCAGCCCCAGCATTTT; cdr3_aa: CASSTHTNQPQHF
v_call: TRBV4-2; j_call: TRBJ2-1; clone_size: .; d_call: .; cdr3_nt: TGTGCCAGCAGCGGAGCCCAGGGACGAACCTACAATGAGCAGTTCTTC; cdr3_aa: CASSGAQGRTYNEQFF
v_call: TRBV30; j_call: TRBJ2-1; clone_size: .; d_call: .; cdr3_nt: TGTGCCCTATGGACCCAGGTAGGGGGGCAGTTCTTC; cdr3_aa: CALWTQVGGQFF
v_call: TRBV9; j_call: TRBJ1-2; clone_size: .; d_call: .; cdr3_nt: TGTGCCAGCAGCGGGCCGGAGGAGGGAGTCACCTTC; cdr3_aa: CASSGPEEGVTF
v_call: TRBV7-9; j_call: TRBJ2-5; clone_size: .; d_call: .; cdr3_nt: TGTGCCTCCCTCCTTGGGGTTGGGGAGACCCAGTACTTC; cdr3_aa: CASLLGVGETQYF
v_call: TRBV30; j_call: TRBJ1-4; clone_size: .; d_call: .; cdr3_nt: TGTGCCTGGAGCAGGGAGACTGAAAAACTGTTTTTT; cdr3_aa: CAWSRETEKLFF